This TCR beta chain was captured by sequencing in a study of CD8 T cells in ankylosing spondylitis. Study-level findings and limits: Ankylosing spondylitis blood appeared to carry a characteristic TCR beta motif of roughly eight highly homologous variants. There was reportedly significant enrichment of clones that were disease-linked in matched ankylosing spondylitis synovial fluid.

Turning to this clonotype: Its antigen is undetermined.

With molecular barcodes, quantitative 5'-RACE was used to make the TCR beta libraries. TCRdb recomputed calls from the 5' RACE reads with MiXCR, one row per CDR3 protein. This table holds some 340,000 distinct CDR3 sequences, 14% to 15% found once. The source of this sequence is a male donor with ankylosing spondylitis or in good health (not recorded which). The sample consisted of blood, either unsorted or a sorted T cell fraction (not recorded which).

Here the CDR3 DNA reads TGTGCCAGCACCGGGGCCTACGAGCAGTACTTC. Its translation: CASTGAYEQYF. This sequence joins TRBV2 and TRBJ2-7; possibly TRBD2 for D (5 bases). This CDR3 region has 11 residues. The germline V and J ends were trimmed by 7 bases and 2 bases, with 6 bases remaining between them. From germline, CDR1 is SNHLY and CDR2 FYNNEI.